The source of this T cell receptor (beta chain) is a study of blood T cell repertoires in COVID-19. Turning to the study itself: PBMCs, B-cell-depleted T cells, or T cells were the source of the cDNA or gDNA that made up the material.

The length of the CDR3 is 21 residues. CDR1 and CDR2 (germline): MGHRA, YSYEKL. Germline trimming cut 0 bases from V and 1 base from J; bases unmatched to any gene: 16. The method was immunoSEQ multiplex PCR; TCRdb's version includes in-frame clones alone and lacks a portion of them. The sample consists of tens of thousands of clones, about 88% of them appearing once. The source material was peripheral blood. V gene TRBV4-1 combines with J gene TRBJ1-5; 9 bases align to TRBD1. The sequence was obtained from a man aged 65 to 85 in a cohort sampled during active COVID-19. The CDR3 protein is CASSQDFSGTGTTISNQPQHF. The CDR3 bases are TGCGCCAGCAGCCAAGACTTTTCCGGGACAGGGACGACTATAAGCAATCAGCCCCAGCATTTT.